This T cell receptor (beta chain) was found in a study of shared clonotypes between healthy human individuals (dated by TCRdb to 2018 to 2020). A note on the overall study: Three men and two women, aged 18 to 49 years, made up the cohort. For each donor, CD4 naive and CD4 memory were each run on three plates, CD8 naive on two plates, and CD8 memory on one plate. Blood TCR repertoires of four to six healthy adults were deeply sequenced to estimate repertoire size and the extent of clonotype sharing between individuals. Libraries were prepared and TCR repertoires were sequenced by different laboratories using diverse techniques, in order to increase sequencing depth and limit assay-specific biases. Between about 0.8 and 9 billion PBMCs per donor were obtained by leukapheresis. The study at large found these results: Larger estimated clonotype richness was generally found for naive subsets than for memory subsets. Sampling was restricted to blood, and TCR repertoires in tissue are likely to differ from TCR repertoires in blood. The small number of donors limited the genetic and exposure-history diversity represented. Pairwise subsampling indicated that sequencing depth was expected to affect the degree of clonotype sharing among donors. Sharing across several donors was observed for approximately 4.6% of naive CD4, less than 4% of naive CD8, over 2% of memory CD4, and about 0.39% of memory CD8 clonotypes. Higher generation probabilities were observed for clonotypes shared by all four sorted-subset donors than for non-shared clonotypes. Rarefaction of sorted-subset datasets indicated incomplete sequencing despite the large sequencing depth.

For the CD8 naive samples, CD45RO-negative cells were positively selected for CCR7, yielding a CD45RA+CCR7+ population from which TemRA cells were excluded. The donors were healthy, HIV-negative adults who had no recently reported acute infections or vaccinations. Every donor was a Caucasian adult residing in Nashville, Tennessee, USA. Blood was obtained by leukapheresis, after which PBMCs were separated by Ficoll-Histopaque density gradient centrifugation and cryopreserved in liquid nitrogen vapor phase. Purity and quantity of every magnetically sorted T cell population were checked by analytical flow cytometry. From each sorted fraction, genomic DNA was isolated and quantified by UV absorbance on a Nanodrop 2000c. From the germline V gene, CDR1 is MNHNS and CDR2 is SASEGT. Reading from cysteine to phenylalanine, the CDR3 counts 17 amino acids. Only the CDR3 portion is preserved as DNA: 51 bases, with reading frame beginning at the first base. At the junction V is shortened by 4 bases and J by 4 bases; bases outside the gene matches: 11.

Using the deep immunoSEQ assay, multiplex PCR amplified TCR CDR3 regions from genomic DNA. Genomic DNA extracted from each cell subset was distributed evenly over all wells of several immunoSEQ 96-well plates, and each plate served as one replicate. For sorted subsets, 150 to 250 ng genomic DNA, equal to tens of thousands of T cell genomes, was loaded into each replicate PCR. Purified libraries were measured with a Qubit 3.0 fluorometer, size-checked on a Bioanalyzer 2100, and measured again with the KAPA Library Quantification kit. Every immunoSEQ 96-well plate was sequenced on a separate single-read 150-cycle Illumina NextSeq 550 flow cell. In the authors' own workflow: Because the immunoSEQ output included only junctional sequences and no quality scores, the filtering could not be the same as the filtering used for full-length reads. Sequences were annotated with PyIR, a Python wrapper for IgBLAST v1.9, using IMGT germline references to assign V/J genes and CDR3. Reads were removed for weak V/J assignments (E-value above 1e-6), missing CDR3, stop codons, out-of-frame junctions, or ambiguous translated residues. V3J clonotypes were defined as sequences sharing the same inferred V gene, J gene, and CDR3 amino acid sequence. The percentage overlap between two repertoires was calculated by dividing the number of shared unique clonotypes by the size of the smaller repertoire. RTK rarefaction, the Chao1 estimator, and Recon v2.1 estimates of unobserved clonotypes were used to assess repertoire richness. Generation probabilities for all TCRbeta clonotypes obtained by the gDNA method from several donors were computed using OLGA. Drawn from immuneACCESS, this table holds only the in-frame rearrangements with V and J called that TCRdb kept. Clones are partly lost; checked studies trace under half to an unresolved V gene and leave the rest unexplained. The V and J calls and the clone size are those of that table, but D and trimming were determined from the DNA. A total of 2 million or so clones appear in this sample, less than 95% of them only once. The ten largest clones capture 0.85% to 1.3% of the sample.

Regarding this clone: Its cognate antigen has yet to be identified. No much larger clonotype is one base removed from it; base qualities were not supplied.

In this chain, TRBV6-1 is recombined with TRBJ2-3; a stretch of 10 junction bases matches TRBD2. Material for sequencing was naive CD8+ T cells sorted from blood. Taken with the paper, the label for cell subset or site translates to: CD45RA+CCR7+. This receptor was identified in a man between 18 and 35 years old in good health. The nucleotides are TGTGCCAGCAGTGGGGCCCCCCTAGCGGGGGTTCCAGATACGCAGTATTTT. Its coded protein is CASSGAPLAGVPDTQYF.